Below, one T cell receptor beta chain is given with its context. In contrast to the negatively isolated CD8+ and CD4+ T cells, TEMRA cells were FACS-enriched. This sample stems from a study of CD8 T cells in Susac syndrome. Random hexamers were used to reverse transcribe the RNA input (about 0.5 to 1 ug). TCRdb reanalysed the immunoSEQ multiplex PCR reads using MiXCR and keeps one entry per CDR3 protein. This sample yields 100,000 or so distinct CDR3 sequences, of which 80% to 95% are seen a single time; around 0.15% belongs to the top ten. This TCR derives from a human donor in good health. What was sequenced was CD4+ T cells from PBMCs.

CDR3 nucleotides: TGCGCCAGCAGCTTCGGACAGGAAGATCAGCCCCAGCATTTT. This codes for CASSFGQEDQPQHF. This chain joins TRBV5-1 and TRBJ1-5; 7 bases align to TRBD1. J gave up 5 bases and V 2 bases, and 4 bases lay outside the gene matches. The CDR3 length is 14 residues. Looked up from germline, CDR1 is SGHRS and CDR2 is YFSETQ.